A single sample is the source of the 22 T cell receptor beta chains below, sequenced in a study of T cell responses to AZD1222 COVID-19 vaccine. The repertoire was sequenced with immunoSEQ multiplex PCR; TCRdb's copy has only in-frame clones and lacks some. The table has more than 140,000 clones, roughly 89% seen once. The sample in question was peripheral blood, obtained on day 0 of AZD1222 vaccination. The receptors come from an adult in good health.

This chain joins TRBV28 and TRBJ1-4; TRBD1 agrees at 8 bases. V shed 6 bases and J 7 bases; nucleotides not matched to a gene: 7. This CDR3 comprises 14 residues. Germline V gene sequence: CDR1 MDHEN, CDR2 SYDVKM. CDR3 coding DNA: TGTGCCAGCAGGATGGGACAGGCTGGTGAAAAACTGTTTTTT. Translation: CASRMGQAGEKLFF.

This chain connects TRBV4-3 to TRBJ1-1, with D perhaps TRBD1 (5 bases). Germline V gene sequence: CDR1 LGHNA, CDR2 YSLEER. The CDR3 has 14 amino acids. V was clipped by 0 bases and J by 7 bases, with 12 bases between them. CDR3 DNA: TGCGCCAGCAGCCAAGATGAAACAGGCCTTGAAGCTTTCTTT. This gives the protein CASSQDETGLEAFF.

The gene calls are TRBV27 and TRBJ1-4, with TRBD1 matching 10 bases. The CDR3 consists of 14 residues. Germline values: CDR1 MNHEY, CDR2 SMNVEV (reference sequence). Losses at the gene ends were 6 bases for V and 7 bases for J; bases not matched to a gene: 5. The CDR3: CASSRQGAREKLFF. DNA for the CDR3: TGTGCCAGCAGCAGACAGGGGGCACGTGAAAAACTGTTTTTT. The variable domain in full, completed from reference TRBV27 and TRBJ1-4, reads EAQVTQNPRYLITVTGKKLTVTCSQNMNHEYMSWYRQDPGLGLRQIYYSMNVEVTDKGDVPEGYKVSRKEKRNFPLILESPSPNQTSLYFCASSRQGAREKLFFGSGTQLSVL.

In this sample, this clone turned up once. The genes are TRBV7-8 and TRBJ2-2; D may be TRBD2 (5 bases). Per the germline V gene, CDR1 is SGHVS and CDR2 is FQNEAQ. The CDR3 covers 16 residues. The V end lost 4 bases, the J end lost 4 bases, and 16 bases lay between the germline ends. Written as DNA, the CDR3 is TGTGCCAGCAGCTCCCAAGGTGCAGCGGCCACCGGGGAGCTGTTTTTT. Protein product: CASSSQGAAATGELFF.

The V and J genes are TRBV6-5 and TRBJ1-2; D remains unclear. The CDR3 spans 15 residues. Trimming removed 3 bases at V and 5 bases at J, with 16 bases between. Germline CDR1 reads MNHEY; CDR2 reads SVGAGI. The DNA of the CDR3 is TGTGCCAGCAGTTATTCTCCGATGGGGTCTTATGGCTACACCTTC. Amino acids: CASSYSPMGSYGYTF.

The CDR3 sequence is CASSLAREQYF. For the CDR3, the DNA is TGTGCCAGCAGCTTAGCTCGCGAGCAGTACTTC. The genes are TRBV7-8 and TRBJ2-7; D is undetermined. The CDR3 is 11 amino acids. Germline lookup yields CDR1 SGHVS and CDR2 FQNEAQ. V was pared by 0 bases and J by 6 bases, with 3 bases between.

In regard to this clone: The junction shows a germline mismatch at one end, possibly a read error. The rearrangement links TRBV6-1 to TRBJ2-7; tentatively, D is TRBD1 (5 bases). The CDR3 runs 13 residues. From germline, CDR1 is MNHNS and CDR2 SASEGT. The chain's CDR3 is CASCEVQGVEQYF. For the CDR3, the DNA is TGTGCCAGCTGTGAGGTCCAAGGGGTCGAGCAGTACTTC.

This sequence joins TRBV5-5 and TRBJ2-7; 7 positions agree with TRBD2. V was pared by 4 bases and J by 2 bases, with 9 bases of the junction left unmatched. The CDR3 has 15 amino acids. Per germline, CDR1 SGHKS and CDR2 YYEKEE (reference sequence). CDR3 DNA sequence: TGTGCCAGCAGCCCGACGGGACTAACCACCTACGAGCAGTACTTC. The encoded protein is CASSPTGLTTYEQYF.

The chain employs TRBV9 and TRBJ2-3; 8 bases fit TRBD1. Germline assignment: CDR1 SGDLS and CDR2 YYNGEE. V shed 3 bases, J shed 0 bases, and the junction held 3 bases outside the gene matches. This CDR3 is built from 15 residues. DNA of the CDR3: TGTGCCAGCAGCGCCCGACAGGGGAGCACAGATACGCAGTATTTT. This translates into CASSARQGSTDTQYF.

V and J are TRBV9 and TRBJ2-3; D gene ambiguous. Trimming took off 6 bases at V and 0 bases at J, with 8 bases between the two ends. The CDR3 runs 13 residues. Germline V lookup: CDR1 SGDLS, CDR2 YYNGEE. The CDR3 is CASTPLSTDTQYF. The CDR3 nucleotides read TGTGCCAGCACCCCCCTTAGCACAGATACGCAGTATTTT.

The chain joins TRBV28 to TRBJ1-3; 9 bases map to TRBD1. The CDR3 is made up of 15 amino acids. Trimming removed 5 bases from V and 5 bases from J; junction bases left unmatched: 7. Germline CDR1 is MDHEN and CDR2 is SYDVKM. The CDR3 nucleotides read TGTGCCAGCAGTACTACAGGGGGCGCGAGAAACACCATATATTTT. This codes for CASSTTGGARNTIYF.

The chain has TRBV4-2 and TRBJ1-2, with TRBD1 matching over 7 bases. CDR3 length equals 15 residues. J was trimmed by 4 bases and V by 0 bases; bases with no gene match: 5. From germline, CDR1 is LGHNA and CDR2 YNFKEQ. The CDR3 loop reads CASSQDPQGGYGYTF. CDR3 DNA: TGTGCCAGCAGCCAAGATCCCCAGGGGGGCTATGGCTACACCTTC.

This sequence joins TRBV6-2 or TRBV6-3 and TRBJ2-4; TRBD1 is a possible D gene (5 bases). The V gene lost 2 bases and the J gene lost 0 bases, with 11 bases spanning the gap. The length of the CDR3 is 16 residues. Per the germline V gene, CDR1 is MNHEY and CDR2 is SVGEGT. The CDR3 here is CASSYPRTSAKNIQYF. Written as DNA, the CDR3 is TGTGCCAGCAGTTACCCTAGGACATCAGCCAAAAACATTCAGTACTTC.

The chain is built from TRBV7-9 and TRBJ2-7, with D perhaps TRBD1 or TRBD2 (5 bases each). This CDR3 is built from 13 residues. Per the germline V gene, CDR1 is SEHNR and CDR2 is FQNEAQ (reference sequence). Trimming pared 3 bases from V and 6 bases from J, leaving 12 bases between. The CDR3 DNA reads TGTGCCAGCAGCTTCCGGGACCAGGTCGAGCAGTACTTC. Its translation is CASSFRDQVEQYF.

The gene calls are TRBV9 and TRBJ1-4; D unresolved. The ends were cut back, 0 bases at V and 0 bases at J, with 9 bases in the middle. CDR1 and CDR2 from the germline V gene are SGDLS and YYNGEE. The CDR3 spans 16 residues. The CDR3 DNA follows: TGTGCCAGCAGCGTAGAGGGCAGATCAACTAATGAAAAACTGTTTTTT. It specifies CASSVEGRSTNEKLFF.

The chain joins TRBV19 to TRBJ2-5; D uncertain. V shed 3 bases and J shed 2 bases, with 7 bases lying between them. Per germline, CDR1 LNHDA and CDR2 SQIVND (reference sequence). The CDR3 is 13 amino acids. The CDR3 nucleotides are TGTGCCAGTAGTATTAGGCATCAAGAGACCCAGTACTTC. It translates to CASSIRHQETQYF. The full variable domain, with the rest looked up from reference TRBV19 and TRBJ2-5, is DGGITQSPKYLFRKEGQNVTLSCEQNLNHDAMYWYRQDPGQGLRLIYYSQIVNDFQKGDIAEGYSVSREKKESFPLTVTSAQKNPTAFYLCASSIRHQETQYFGPGTRLLVL.

The chain joins TRBV7-9 to TRBJ1-6; no clear D. Trimming removed 3 bases at V and 10 bases at J, with 4 bases between. CDR3 length: 11 residues. Germline values: CDR1 SEHNR, CDR2 FQNEAQ (reference sequence). CDR3 amino acids: CASSLDSPLHF. The DNA of the CDR3 is TGTGCCAGCAGCTTGGACTCACCCCTCCACTTT.

The V gene is TRBV9, the J gene TRBJ2-7; TRBD2 aligns across 9 bases. This CDR3 contains 14 residues. Germline CDR1 and CDR2: SGDLS and YYNGEE. Losses at the gene ends were 3 bases for V and 2 bases for J; bases not matched to a gene: 3. CDR3 sequence reads: CASSGAGGPYEQYF. The DNA of the CDR3 is TGTGCCAGCAGCGGAGCGGGAGGACCCTACGAGCAGTACTTC.

V and J are TRBV5-6 and TRBJ1-6, with 8 bases matching TRBD1. V gave up 1 base and J gave up 9 bases; unmatched junction bases: 9. This CDR3 has 16 amino acids. In germline, CDR1 is SGHDT, CDR2 YYEEEE. The DNA for the CDR3 is TGTGCCAGCAGCTTGAAAGGACAGGGAGTGACTTCACCCCTCCACTTT. It yields the protein CASSLKGQGVTSPLHF.

The J gene is TRBJ1-2, the V gene TRBV3-1 (or the pseudogene TRBV3-2); possible D gene TRBD1, 5 bases. Germline V gene lookup returns CDR1 LGHDT and CDR2 YNNKEL (reference sequence). V was pared by 1 base and J by 5 bases, with 11 bases between. This CDR3 contains 14 residues. The CDR3 bases are TGTGCCAGCAGCCAAGCGGACATCTTGTATGGCTACACCTTC. Its protein product is CASSQADILYGYTF.

This chain uses TRBV6-5 with TRBJ2-5; TRBD2 aligns across 11 bases. CDR3 length: 14 residues. With V trimmed by 6 bases and J by 3 bases, 3 bases remained unmatched. Germline CDR1 and CDR2: MNHEY and SVGAGI. The CDR3, as DNA: TGTGCCAGCAGGCGGGGACTAGCGGAAGAGACCCAGTACTTC. Translation: CASRRGLAEETQYF.

The J gene is TRBJ2-7, the V gene TRBV10-3, with TRBD1 matching 9 bases. J gave up 6 bases and V 5 bases, and 11 bases lay outside the gene matches. Looked up from germline, CDR1 is ENHRY and CDR2 is SYGVKD. The CDR3 loop spans 15 amino acids. The CDR3 bases are TGTGCCATCAGTAATATACAGGGGGCCCGGGGCGAGCAGTACTTC. It is translated as CAISNIQGARGEQYF.